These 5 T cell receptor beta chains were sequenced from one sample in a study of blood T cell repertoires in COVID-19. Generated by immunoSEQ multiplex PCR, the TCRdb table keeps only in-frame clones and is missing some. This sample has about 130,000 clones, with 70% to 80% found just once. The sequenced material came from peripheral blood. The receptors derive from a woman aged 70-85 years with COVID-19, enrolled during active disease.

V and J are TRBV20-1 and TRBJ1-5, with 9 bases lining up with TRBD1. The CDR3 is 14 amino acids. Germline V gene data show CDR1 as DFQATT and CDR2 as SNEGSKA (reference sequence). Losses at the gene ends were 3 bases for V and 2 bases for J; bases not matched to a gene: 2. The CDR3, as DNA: TGCAGTGCTAGTCGGGACAGGGGCAATCAGCCCCAGCATTTT. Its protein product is CSASRDRGNQPQHF.

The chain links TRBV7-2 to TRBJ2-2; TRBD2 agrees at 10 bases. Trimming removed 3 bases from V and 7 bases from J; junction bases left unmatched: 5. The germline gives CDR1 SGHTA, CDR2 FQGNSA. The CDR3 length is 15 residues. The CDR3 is CASSFGLAVLGELFF. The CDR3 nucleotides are TGTGCCAGCAGCTTCGGACTAGCGGTCCTCGGGGAGCTGTTTTTT. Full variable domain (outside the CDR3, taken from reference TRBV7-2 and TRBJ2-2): GAGVSQSPSNKVTEKGKDVELRCDPISGHTALYWYRQSLGQGLEFLIYFQGNSAPDKSGLPSDRFSAERTGGSVSTLTIQRTQQEDSAVYLCASSFGLAVLGELFFGEGSRLTVL.

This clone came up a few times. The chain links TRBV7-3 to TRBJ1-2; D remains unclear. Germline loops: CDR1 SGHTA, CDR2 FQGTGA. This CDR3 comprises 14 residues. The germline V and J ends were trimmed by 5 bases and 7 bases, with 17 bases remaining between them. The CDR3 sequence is CASSIDSVGSGYTF. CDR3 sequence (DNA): TGTGCCAGCAGCATCGACTCGGTGGGGAGTGGCTACACCTTC. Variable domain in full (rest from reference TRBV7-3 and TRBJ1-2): GAGVSQTPSNKVTEKGKYVELRCDPISGHTALYWYRQSLGQGPEFLIYFQGTGAADDSGLPNDRFFAVRPEGSVSTLKIQRTERGDSAVYLCASSIDSVGSGYTFGSGTRLTVV.

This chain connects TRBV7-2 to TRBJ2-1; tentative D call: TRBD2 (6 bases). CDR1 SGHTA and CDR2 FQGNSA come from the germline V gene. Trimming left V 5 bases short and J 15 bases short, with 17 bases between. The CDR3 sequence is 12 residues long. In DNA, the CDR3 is TGTGCCAGCAGCAGGGACTTGGGAGGTTGGTTCTTC. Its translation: CASSRDLGGWFF.

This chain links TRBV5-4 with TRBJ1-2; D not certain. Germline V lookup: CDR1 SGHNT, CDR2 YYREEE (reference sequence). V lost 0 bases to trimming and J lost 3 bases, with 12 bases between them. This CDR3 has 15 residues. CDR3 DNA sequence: TGTGCCAGCAGCTTGGACGTGGGAGCAGACTATGGCTACACCTTC. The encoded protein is CASSLDVGADYGYTF. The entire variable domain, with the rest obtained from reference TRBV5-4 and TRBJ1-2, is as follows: ETGVTQSPTHLIKTRGQQVTLRCSSQSGHNTVSWYQQALGQGPQFIFQYYREEENGRGNFPPRFSGLQFPNYSSELNVNALELDDSALYLCASSLDVGADYGYTFGSGTRLTVV.